The 5 T cell receptor beta chains below all came from one sample that was sequenced in a study of blood T cells in healthy people across ages. The use of a sample-barcoded 5' primer and a J-beta primer mix characterized a second PCR of about 7 to 12 cycles. TCRdb re-derived calls from the 5' RACE reads in MiXCR, one entry per CDR3 protein. Of just over 1 million distinct CDR3 sequences listed, over 35% are singletons. Input material: blood. Source of these receptors: a woman aged 55-70 years in good health.

This clonotype has just a few counts. The chain joins TRBV6-5 to TRBJ1-2; D not resolved. V lost 5 bases and J lost 6, with 10 bases in between. There are 12 residues in the CDR3. From germline, CDR1 is MNHEY and CDR2 SVGAGI. The CDR3 region has the DNA TGTGCCAGCAGTGTGGATCGGGATGGCTACACCTTC. This translates into CASSVDRDGYTF.

The chain joins TRBV27 to TRBJ2-5; possible D gene TRBD1, 5 bases. V was shortened by 8 bases and J by 2 bases, with 24 bases between the two germline ends. This CDR3 is 17 amino acids long. CDR1 MNHEY and CDR2 SMNVEV come from the germline V gene (reference sequence). This CDR3 reads CASGALRRDGSQETQYF. The DNA of the CDR3 is TGTGCCAGCGGGGCCCTCCGTCGAGACGGCTCACAAGAGACCCAGTACTTC.

V and J are TRBV20-1 and TRBJ2-1, with TRBD2 matching 10 bases. This CDR3 contains 14 residues. Germline V gene lookup returns CDR1 DFQATT and CDR2 SNEGSKA (reference sequence). Trimming removed 2 bases from V and 8 bases from J; junction bases left unmatched: 6. The CDR3 sequence is CSARSQREGYEQFF. As DNA, the CDR3 is TGCAGTGCTAGAAGCCAGCGGGAGGGGTATGAGCAGTTCTTC.

This chain connects TRBV30 to TRBJ2-3; 8 bases fit TRBD2. Unmatched junction bases numbered 2, after V lost 0 bases and J lost 0 bases. There are 15 residues in the CDR3. The germline CDR1 and CDR2 sequences are GTSNPN and SVGIG (reference sequence). CDR3 nucleotides: TGTGCCTGGAGTGTCGCTAGCGGGAGCACAGATACGCAGTATTTT. This translates into CAWSVASGSTDTQYF.

The genes are TRBV7-9 and TRBJ1-3; D gene ambiguous. This CDR3 is 15 amino acids long. CDR1 SEHNR and CDR2 FQNEAQ come from the germline V gene (reference sequence). V lost 5 bases and J lost 0, with 11 bases in between. CDR3 sequence: CASSLDSGSGNTIYF. The CDR3 DNA reads as TGTGCCAGCAGCCTCGATTCGGGCTCTGGAAACACCATATATTTT. Based on the CDR3 plus reference TRBV7-9 and TRBJ1-3, the full variable domain is DTGVSQNPRHKITKRGQNVTFRCDPISEHNRLYWYRQTLGQGPEFLTYFQNEAQLEKSRLLSDRFSAERPKGSFSTLEIQRTEQGDSAMYLCASSLDSGSGNTIYFGEGSWLTVV.